This entry lists 27 T cell receptor beta chains sequenced from one sample in a study of regulatory T cells in long-lasting Graves disease. The authors built TCR beta libraries using iRepertoire HTBI primers and Arm-PCR of CDR3 regions. A single record per CDR3 protein comes from TCRdb applying MiXCR to the multiplex PCR reads. The table shows approximately 480,000 distinct CDR3 sequences, with roughly 16% occurring only once. Time point noted: newly diagnosed GD, antithyroid drugs for less than 3 months. The TCR library was prepared using RNA isolated from PBMCs. This sample was shared with a second study, whose subject was T cells in Graves' hyperthyroidism and ophthalmopathy.

The sequenced sample was peripheral blood mononuclear cells (PBMCs), obtained at new diagnosis, from a patient treated with antithyroid drugs. The receptors shown here come from a man between 35 and 55 years old with Graves disease.

The table lists this clonotype with many counts. CDR3 region: CSASGTANTEQFF. The CDR3 coding sequence is TGCAGTGCTAGCGGGACGGCCAACACTGAGCAGTTCTTC. The rearrangement uses TRBV20-1 and TRBJ2-1; tentatively, D is TRBD1 or TRBD2 (5 bases each). CDR1 is DFQATT, CDR2 SNEGSKA, per germline (reference sequence). The CDR3 covers 13 residues. Trimming shortened V by 3 bases and J by 9 bases, and 15 bases separated the two germline ends.

This clonotype was counted a few times. This chain connects TRBV20-1 to TRBJ2-7, with 11 nucleotides matching TRBD2. The CDR3 is made up of 17 amino acids. V shed 6 bases, J shed 3 bases, and the junction held 16 bases outside the gene matches. Per the germline V gene, CDR1 is DFQATT and CDR2 is SNEGSKA (reference sequence). CDR3 amino acids: CSAPLHLAGGPDYEQYF. The DNA for the CDR3 is TGCAGTGCCCCGCTTCACTTAGCGGGAGGGCCGGACTACGAGCAGTACTTC.

Many counts were recorded for this clonotype. V gene TRBV20-1 combines with J gene TRBJ2-1, with D perhaps matching TRBD1 (7 bases). Trimming removed 0 bases from V and 5 bases from J, with 26 bases in between. The CDR3 contains 19 residues. Germline values: CDR1 DFQATT, CDR2 SNEGSKA (reference sequence). CDR3 bases: TGCAGTGCTAGAGATTTAACAGGGGCTATAGCGGATGGCCACAATGAGCAGTTCTTC. Residues: CSARDLTGAIADGHNEQFF.

J is TRBJ2-4 and V is TRBV3-1; the D gene is possibly TRBD2 (5 bases). V dropped 1 base and J dropped 5 bases, with 12 bases sitting between them. The CDR3 length is 15 residues. The germline V gene has CDR1 LGHDT and CDR2 YNNKEL (reference sequence). The CDR3, as DNA: TGTGCCAGCAGCCAAGCGCAGAGGGTTGAAAACATTCAGTACTTC. As protein: CASSQAQRVENIQYF.

The chain joins TRBV7-9 to TRBJ1-1; 8 nucleotides align to TRBD1. This CDR3 is built from 15 residues. V was clipped by 5 bases and J by 5 bases; unmatched bases: 10. Germline V CDR1 and CDR2: SEHNR, FQNEAQ (reference sequence). In DNA form, the CDR3 reads TGTGCCAGCAGCCCCACCCAGGGGGCGCGAACTGAAGCTTTCTTT. This codes for CASSPTQGARTEAFF.

For this clonotype: This may stem from a read error, because a much larger clone lies one nucleotide away. The V call is TRBV12-5, the J call TRBJ2-1; D possibly uses TRBD1 or TRBD2 (5 bases each). The germline V gene has CDR1 LGHNT and CDR2 FRNRAP. Trimming cost V 0 bases and J 10 bases, with 16 bases left between them. This CDR3 has 15 residues. CDR3 protein: CASGLVLRGGYEQFF. CDR3 nucleotides: TGTGCTAGTGGTTTGGTTCTTCGTGGGGGATACGAGCAGTTCTTC.

V usage is TRBV7-2 and J usage is TRBJ2-2; D uncertain. The CDR3 has 13 residues. Between the trimmed V and J ends, which lost 3 bases and 10 bases, there was a span of 12 bases. The germline gives CDR1 SGHTA, CDR2 FQGNSA. Here the CDR3 DNA reads TGTGCCAGCAGCTTGTTAGTTGCTGAGGAGCTGTTTTTT. Amino acids: CASSLLVAEELFF.

This clonotype was seen repeatedly, ten times or more. V usage is TRBV28 and J usage is TRBJ2-3, with 7 bases aligning to TRBD1. The CDR3 loop spans 15 amino acids. Germline V lookup: CDR1 MDHEN, CDR2 SYDVKM. Losses at the gene ends were 6 bases for V and 2 bases for J; bases not matched to a gene: 8. This CDR3 reads CASSDRDGFTDTQYF. In DNA form, the CDR3 reads TGTGCCAGCAGCGACAGGGACGGCTTCACAGATACGCAGTATTTT. Full variable domain (missing parts from reference TRBV28 and TRBJ2-3): DVKVTQSSRYLVKRTGEKVFLECVQDMDHENMFWYRQDPGLGLRLIYFSYDVKMKEKGDIPEGYSVSREKKERFSLILESASTNQTSMYLCASSDRDGFTDTQYFGPGTRLTVL.

As for this clonotype: A read error may be the cause here, since a much bigger clone is one base away. The CDR3 does not end in the conserved phenylalanine or tryptophan, so this is likely a read error. V usage is TRBV11-2 and J usage is TRBJ2-7; D gene unclear. The germline V gene has CDR1 SGHAT and CDR2 FQNNGV. V shed 5 bases and J shed 0 bases, with 14 bases lying between them. The CDR3 totals 15 residues. This chain's CDR3 is CASSPQVAISYEQYS. CDR3 in DNA: TGTGCCAGCAGCCCCCAAGTGGCTATCTCCTACGAGCAGTACTCC.

Ten or more counts support this clonotype. This chain joins TRBV29-1 and TRBJ2-1; 10 positions match TRBD2. This CDR3 contains 14 residues. V shed 2 bases and J 6 bases; nucleotides not matched to a gene: 4. Germline V gene data show CDR1 as SQVTM and CDR2 as ANQGSEA. The CDR3 nucleotides read TGCAGCGTTGAATGGCCTAGCGGGAGCAATGAGCAGTTCTTC. As protein: CSVEWPSGSNEQFF.

This clonotype was seen a few times. This chain joins TRBV4-2 and TRBJ1-2; no clear D. The germline CDR1 and CDR2 sequences are LGHNA and YNFKEQ. V was cut by 1 base and J by 8 bases, with 14 bases left in between. The CDR3 extends over 14 amino acids. The CDR3 DNA follows: TGTGCCAGCAGCCAAGTAGCAGGATCAGAGGGCTACACCTTC. Its protein product is CASSQVAGSEGYTF.

The chain is built from TRBV20-1 and TRBJ2-3; 12 nucleotides agree with TRBD2. V shed 4 bases, J shed 6 bases, and the junction held 2 bases outside the gene matches. The CDR3 has 13 residues. Germline lookup yields CDR1 DFQATT and CDR2 SNEGSKA (reference sequence). In DNA form, the CDR3 reads TGCAGTGCTACAACTAGCGGGAGGGATACGCAGTATTTT. It specifies CSATTSGRDTQYF.

J is TRBJ1-3 and V is TRBV7-9; D might be TRBD1 (6 bases). CDR1 SEHNR and CDR2 FQNEAQ come from the germline V gene (reference sequence). Trimming took off 4 bases at V and 4 bases at J, with 23 bases between the two ends. The CDR3 length is 18 residues. In DNA form, the CDR3 reads TGTGCCAGCAGCTCAATTTACAGGGCGACGGCCTCAGGAAACACCATATATTTT. Its translation is CASSSIYRATASGNTIYF. The whole variable domain, remainder taken from reference TRBV7-9 and TRBJ1-3, is DTGVSQNPRHKITKRGQNVTFRCDPISEHNRLYWYRQTLGQGPEFLTYFQNEAQLEKSRLLSDRFSAERPKGSFSTLEIQRTEQGDSAMYLCASSSIYRATASGNTIYFGEGSWLTVV.

Ten or more counts support this clonotype. The chain is built from TRBV30 and TRBJ2-7; TRBD2 agrees at 8 bases. J was trimmed by 3 bases and V by 0 bases; bases with no gene match: 1. From germline, CDR1 is GTSNPN and CDR2 SVGIG (reference sequence). The CDR3 totals 13 residues. CDR3 nucleotide sequence: TGTGCCTGGAGTGTGGGACTAGACTACGAGCAGTACTTC. It is translated as CAWSVGLDYEQYF.

For this clonotype: A much larger clone differs from this one at a single base, so this may be a read error. The rearrangement uses TRBV18 and TRBJ1-2; D unclear. Germline-derived CDR1 and CDR2 are KGHSH and LQKENI. The CDR3 runs to 14 residues. Trimming took off 3 bases at V and 4 bases at J, with 12 bases between the two ends. The CDR3 sequence is CASSPSGRRYGYTF. DNA of the CDR3: TGTGCCAGCTCACCTTCCGGCAGGCGCTATGGCTACACCTTC.

This clonotype was counted ten times or more. The CDR3 is CASSFPGTLTYEQYF. Here the CDR3 DNA reads TGTGCCAGCAGTTTCCCCGGGACATTAACCTACGAGCAGTACTTC. The rearrangement links TRBV28 to TRBJ2-7; D possibly corresponds to TRBD1 (6 bases). This CDR3 has 15 residues. Germline V gene data show CDR1 as MDHEN and CDR2 as SYDVKM. Trimming removed 3 bases from V and 2 bases from J, with 14 bases in between.

Concerning this clonotype itself: A far larger clone is a single base away, which makes a read error likely. This chain joins TRBV6-2 or TRBV6-3 and TRBJ2-7; 8 bases match TRBD1. V was pared by 5 bases and J by 5 bases, with 11 bases of the junction left unmatched. The CDR3 loop spans 15 amino acids. Germline assignment: CDR1 MNHEY and CDR2 SVGEGT. CDR3 in DNA: TGTGCCAGCAGTCCCCAAGGACAGGGAGTGGACGAGCAGTACTTC. Its translation is CASSPQGQGVDEQYF.

This clonotype came up a few times. The chain employs TRBV19 and TRBJ2-2; 9 bases fit TRBD2. J lost 0 bases, V lost 7 bases, and 6 bases had no gene match. Per the germline V gene, CDR1 is LNHDA and CDR2 is SQIVND (reference sequence). The CDR3 is 16 amino acids. The CDR3 protein is CASTPAGGPNTGELFF. The CDR3 bases are TGTGCCAGTACACCAGCGGGAGGACCGAACACCGGGGAGCTGTTTTTT.

The table lists this clonotype with many counts. This chain connects TRBV28 to TRBJ2-1, with 8 positions matching TRBD1. Unmatched junction bases numbered 5, after V lost 5 bases and J lost 11 bases. CDR1 is MDHEN, CDR2 SYDVKM, per germline. The CDR3 extends over 12 amino acids. The CDR3 spells CASSPGQAQQFF. DNA for the CDR3: TGTGCCAGCAGTCCGGGACAGGCCCAGCAGTTCTTC.

Many counts were recorded for this clonotype. This sequence joins TRBV6-2 or TRBV6-3 and TRBJ2-7; 13 bases align to TRBD2. This CDR3 is 18 amino acids long. V lost 0 bases and J lost 4; bases outside the gene matches: 9. Per the germline V gene, CDR1 is MNHEY and CDR2 is SVGEGT. CDR3 in amino acids: CASSYSPGTSGMVYEQYF. Written as DNA, the CDR3 is TGTGCCAGCAGTTACTCTCCCGGGACTAGCGGGATGGTGTACGAGCAGTACTTC.

This clonotype was recorded many times. The rearrangement links TRBV24-1 to TRBJ2-1; D remains unclear. The CDR3 covers 16 residues. Between the trimmed V and J ends, which lost 0 bases and 4 bases, there was a span of 12 bases. Per the germline V gene, CDR1 is KGHDR and CDR2 is SFDVKD. The DNA for the CDR3 is TGTGCCACCAGTGATTTGCGGTCACAAAGTTACAATGAGCAGTTCTTC. Protein product: CATSDLRSQSYNEQFF.

This clonotype was counted ten times or more. This chain joins TRBV5-1 and TRBJ2-1; D might be TRBD2 (6 bases). The CDR3 contains 13 residues. Trimming pared 4 bases from V and 8 bases from J, leaving 13 bases between. Germline values: CDR1 SGHRS, CDR2 YFSETQ. The CDR3 coding sequence is TGCGCCAGCAGCATCCGCCAGCGGGATGAGCAGTTCTTC. It codes for CASSIRQRDEQFF.

CDR3 residues: CASSQEGHSWEQYF. CDR3 sequence (DNA): TGTGCCAGCAGCCAAGAAGGGCACAGTTGGGAGCAGTACTTC. The V gene is TRBV3-1, the J gene TRBJ2-7; D gene unclear. The CDR3 covers 14 residues. The germline CDR1 and CDR2 sequences are LGHDT and YNNKEL (reference sequence). The ends were cut back, 0 bases at V and 7 bases at J, with 13 bases in the middle.

Regarding this clonotype: This may arise from a read error, as a much more abundant clone is one base away. The chain has TRBV18 and TRBJ2-1; unclear D gene. The J call may be mistaken, given a closer DNA end match to TRBJ2-5. The CDR3 spans 15 residues. The germline gives CDR1 KGHSH, CDR2 LQKENI. CDR3 in amino acids: CASSPLLRAQETQYF. As DNA, the CDR3 is TGTGCCAGCTCACCTCTCCTACGGGCCCAAGAGACCCAGTACTTC.

The gene calls are TRBV19 and TRBJ2-7; 13 bases are a match to TRBD2. With V trimmed by 4 bases and J by 7 bases, 7 bases remained unmatched. This CDR3 has 15 residues. The germline CDR1 and CDR2 sequences are LNHDA and SQIVND (reference sequence). The CDR3 loop is CASSTGLAGDREQYF. The CDR3 DNA follows: TGTGCCAGTAGTACCGGACTAGCGGGAGACAGAGAGCAGTACTTC.

The chain employs TRBV12-3 or TRBV12-4 and TRBJ1-1, with 10 bases lining up with TRBD1. V lost 5 bases to trimming and J lost 1 base; unmatched junction nucleotides: 1. The CDR3 is made up of 14 amino acids. This CDR3 is CASSRQGANTEAFF. In DNA, the CDR3 is TGTGCCAGCAGTCGACAGGGGGCGAACACTGAAGCTTTCTTT.

CDR3: CSAYDDKDSISYEQYF. In nucleotides, the CDR3 is TGCAGTGCCTACGATGACAAGGACAGTATCTCCTACGAGCAGTACTTC. The gene calls are TRBV20-1 and TRBJ2-7, with D perhaps TRBD1 (6 bases). Germline values: CDR1 DFQATT, CDR2 SNEGSKA (reference sequence). V lost 6 bases to trimming and J lost 0 bases, with 21 bases between them. CDR3 length equals 16 residues.